Following are 29 T cell receptor beta chains from one sample sequenced in a study of beta chain features in type 1 diabetes. Isolated RNA was reverse transcribed in full, so expressed TCRB transcripts were sequenced. Assay: immunoSEQ multiplex PCR; the TCRdb copy retains only in-frame clones and omits some. The sample lists 810,000 or so clones, around a sixth seen once, with 0.02% to 0.025% in the top ten. The material sequenced was naive CD4+ T cells from blood. The receptor set was obtained from a woman between 18 and 29 years old in good health.

The chain combines TRBV10-3 with TRBJ2-5, with 12 bases aligning to TRBD1. The CDR3 has 17 residues. Germline CDR1 reads ENHRY; CDR2 reads SYGVKD. Germline trimming cut 2 bases from V and 2 bases from J; bases unmatched to any gene: 6. The CDR3 is CAISERGQGASQETQYF. The CDR3 DNA reads as TGTGCCATCAGTGAGAGGGGACAGGGGGCTTCACAAGAGACCCAGTACTTC.

This clone has a handful of counts. The CDR3: CASSTWGQGSNEQYF. In DNA form, the CDR3 reads TGTGCCAGCAGCACATGGGGACAGGGGAGTAACGAGCAGTACTTC. The chain joins TRBV9 to TRBJ2-7; TRBD1 agrees at 10 bases. Germline loops: CDR1 SGDLS, CDR2 YYNGEE. V lost 4 bases to trimming and J lost 5 bases; unmatched junction nucleotides: 9. This CDR3 comprises 15 residues.

This clone came up many times. The V gene is TRBV12-5, the J gene TRBJ2-1, with D unresolved. The CDR3 runs 12 residues. The V end lost 4 bases, the J end lost 6 bases, and 7 bases lay between the germline ends. Germline V gene lookup returns CDR1 LGHNT and CDR2 FRNRAP. This CDR3 reads CASGSNTNEQFF. The CDR3, as DNA: TGTGCTAGTGGTTCCAATACCAATGAGCAGTTCTTC.

The chain uses TRBV10-2 and TRBJ2-3, with 9 bases lining up with TRBD2. Germline V lookup: CDR1 WSHSY, CDR2 SAAADI. With 10 bases clipped from V and 5 bases from J, the junction kept 4 bases outside the gene matches. The CDR3 length is 12 residues. CDR3 in DNA: TGCGCCACAGAGCGGGAGGTAGATACGCAGTATTTT. Translated, it gives CATEREVDTQYF.

This clone was seen only a few times. The rearrangement uses TRBV4-2 and TRBJ2-5, with D possibly TRBD1 on 7 matching bases. The tail of the sequence fits TRBJ2-7 better, so the J call may be wrong. CDR3 length: 16 amino acids. CDR1 is LGHNA and CDR2 is YNFKEQ in the germline V gene. CDR3 coding DNA: TGTGCCAGCAGCCCGTATGCGGGACAGTTCTCCTACGAGCAGTACTTC. Translation: CASSPYAGQFSYEQYF.

This clone occurred a few times. The V gene is TRBV5-1, the J gene TRBJ2-7; D not resolved. V lost 0 bases to trimming and J lost 0 bases, with 10 bases between them. This CDR3 spans 15 amino acids. The germline gives CDR1 SGHRS, CDR2 YFSETQ. CDR3 in amino acids: CASSLEGILSYEQYF. CDR3 bases: TGCGCCAGCAGCTTGGAAGGTATCCTCTCCTACGAGCAGTACTTC.

This clone came up a few times. The chain links TRBV10-3 to TRBJ2-7; perhaps D is TRBD1 or TRBD2 (7 bases each). Trimming pared 5 bases from V and 6 bases from J, leaving 14 bases between. The CDR3 totals 13 residues. The germline CDR1 and CDR2 sequences are ENHRY and SYGVKD. CDR3 region: CAISRQGGGEQYF. In DNA, the CDR3 is TGTGCCATCAGTCGACAGGGAGGGGGCGAGCAGTACTTC.

The rearrangement joins TRBV28 to TRBJ2-5; 7 bases map to TRBD1. CDR3 length: 16 amino acids. Germline values: CDR1 MDHEN, CDR2 SYDVKM. The ends lost 4 bases at V and 4 bases at J; junction bases unmatched: 12. CDR3 in amino acids: CASSSHRQGYRETQYF. In DNA, the CDR3 is TGTGCCAGCAGTTCGCACAGACAGGGATACCGAGAGACCCAGTACTTC.

The chain couples TRBV9 to TRBJ2-1; D perhaps matches TRBD2 (6 bases). Trimming took 4 bases from V and 2 from J, leaving 16 bases between them. The CDR3 has 16 amino acids. CDR1 and CDR2 from the germline V gene are SGDLS and YYNGEE. CDR3 DNA: TGTGCCAGCAGCCAAGGCGGGATTCCAGCCTACAATGAGCAGTTCTTC. It yields the protein CASSQGGIPAYNEQFF.

This rearrangement joins TRBV15 to TRBJ1-2; TRBD1 is a possible D gene (6 bases). The germline V gene encodes CDR1 LNHNV and CDR2 YYDKDF (reference sequence). The CDR3 runs 22 residues. V shed 0 bases and J shed 4 bases, with 33 bases lying between them. The CDR3 nucleotides are TGTGCCACCAGCAGAGATTATACGAACAGGGAGCGGCGGCGACAGTATAGCTATGGCTACACCTTC. Translation: CATSRDYTNRERRRQYSYGYTF. Variable domain in full (rest from reference TRBV15 and TRBJ1-2): DAMVIQNPRYQVTQFGKPVTLSCSQTLNHNVMYWYQQKSSQAPKLLFHYYDKDFNNEADTPDNFQSRRPNTSFCFLDIRSPGLGDTAMYLCATSRDYTNRERRRQYSYGYTFGSGTRLTVV.

This clone was detected a few times. This chain links TRBV11-2 with TRBJ2-1, with 9 bases matching TRBD2. CDR1 is SGHAT and CDR2 is FQNNGV in the germline V gene. This CDR3 is 15 amino acids long. After removal of 3 bases from V and 4 bases from J, the junction contained 4 bases not matched to a gene. CDR3 protein: CASSLSSGSYNEQFF. The DNA for the CDR3 is TGTGCCAGCAGCTTGAGTAGCGGGAGTTACAATGAGCAGTTCTTC.

The chain employs TRBV4-3 and TRBJ2-7, with TRBD2 matching 7 bases. The CDR3 length is 16 residues. Germline V gene data show CDR1 as LGHNA and CDR2 as YSLEER. Trimming removed 0 bases from V and 0 bases from J; junction bases left unmatched: 5. The CDR3 is CASSQDWGGSSYEQYF. CDR3 DNA: TGCGCCAGCAGCCAAGACTGGGGGGGGTCCTCCTACGAGCAGTACTTC.

The chain carries TRBV15 and TRBJ2-5; D gene ambiguous. This CDR3 comprises 12 residues. Trimming cost V 3 bases and J 7 bases, with 9 bases left between them. Germline CDR1 and CDR2: LNHNV and YYDKDF (reference sequence). The CDR3: CATSRVESTQYF. As DNA, the CDR3 is TGTGCCACCAGCAGGGTGGAGTCGACCCAGTACTTC.

This chain joins TRBV15 and TRBJ1-2, with TRBD1 matching over 8 bases. Trimming cost V 4 bases and J 12 bases; bases outside gene matches: 7. CDR1 and CDR2 (germline): LNHNV, YYDKDF (reference sequence). The CDR3 is 12 amino acids. The CDR3 DNA sequence: TGTGCCACCAGCACAAGACAGGGGCTACACACCTTC. Translation: CATSTRQGLHTF.

The rearrangement joins TRBV19 to TRBJ1-4; D gene ambiguous. The CDR3 runs to 15 residues. Trimming stripped 6 bases from V and 8 bases from J, with 19 bases between. In germline, CDR1 is LNHDA, CDR2 SQIVND (reference sequence). CDR3 nucleotides: TGTGCCAGTAGCCGTGACACCAACTCAAGGGAAAAACTGTTTTTT. Amino acid sequence: CASSRDTNSREKLFF.

This clone has a handful of counts. The rearrangement joins TRBV28 to TRBJ2-7; no firm D call. The CDR3 runs to 12 residues. The ends were cut back, 3 bases at V and 4 bases at J, with 7 bases in the middle. Germline V gives CDR1 MDHEN, CDR2 SYDVKM. This chain's CDR3 is CASSFSVYEQYF. The CDR3 coding sequence is TGTGCCAGCAGTTTCAGTGTTTACGAGCAGTACTTC.

This clone was seen more than once but under ten times. The chain uses TRBV15 and TRBJ2-1; TRBD1 agrees at 12 bases. The germline CDR1 and CDR2 sequences are LNHNV and YYDKDF (reference sequence). The CDR3 runs to 15 residues. V gave up 2 bases and J gave up 9 bases; unmatched junction bases: 5. Here the CDR3 reads CATSRSGTGGREQFF. CDR3 nucleotides: TGTGCCACCAGCAGATCCGGGACAGGGGGCCGTGAGCAGTTCTTC.

This clone was picked up a small number of times. This chain joins TRBV7-3 and TRBJ2-1, with D perhaps matching TRBD1 (6 bases). Trimming shortened V by 5 bases and J by 3 bases, and 8 bases separated the two germline ends. The length of the CDR3 is 13 residues. Germline values: CDR1 SGHTA, CDR2 FQGTGA. The CDR3 DNA is TGTGCCAGCAGCCGGGACAACTACAATGAGCAGTTCTTC. Its translation is CASSRDNYNEQFF.

This clone was seen a few times. This chain uses TRBV7-2 with TRBJ2-5; TRBD2 aligns across 11 bases. The CDR3 spans 14 residues. Germline CDR1 is SGHTA and CDR2 is FQGNSA. Trimming took 4 bases from V and 5 from J; bases not matched to a gene: 3. In nucleotides, the CDR3 is TGTGCCAGCAGCTGGTTAGCGGGAGGGGAGACCCAGTACTTC. Protein product: CASSWLAGGETQYF. Filled out from reference TRBV7-2 and TRBJ2-5, the complete variable domain reads GAGVSQSPSNKVTEKGKDVELRCDPISGHTALYWYRQSLGQGLEFLIYFQGNSAPDKSGLPSDRFSAERTGGSVSTLTIQRTQQEDSAVYLCASSWLAGGETQYFGPGTRLLVL.

This sequence joins TRBV7-2 and TRBJ1-2, with D perhaps matching TRBD1 (6 bases). Germline CDR1 SGHTA, CDR2 FQGNSA. V was cut by 5 bases and J by 8 bases, with 12 bases left in between. There are 12 residues in the CDR3. As DNA, the CDR3 is TGTGCCAGCAGCAACAGGGACTCGGGCTACACCTTC. It is translated as CASSNRDSGYTF.

This clone has just a few counts. J is TRBJ2-2 and V is TRBV5-1, with D perhaps matching TRBD2 (5 bases). The V end lost 1 base, the J end lost 4 bases, and 8 bases lay between the germline ends. CDR1 and CDR2 from the germline V gene are SGHRS and YFSETQ. CDR3 size: 14 residues. Written as DNA, the CDR3 is TGCGCCAGCAGCTTGTCCGGGGTCACCGGGGAGCTGTTTTTT. Its protein is CASSLSGVTGELFF.

Remarks on this clone: Other DNA sequences in this sample translate to the same CDR3. The chain combines TRBV18 with TRBJ2-7; D unclear. CDR1 KGHSH and CDR2 LQKENI come from the germline V gene. Trimming removed 3 bases at V and 6 bases at J, with 6 bases between. The CDR3 runs to 11 residues. The CDR3 nucleotides read TGTGCCAGCTCACCGGGCGTCGAGCAGTACTTC. Protein product: CASSPGVEQYF.

V gene TRBV28 combines with J gene TRBJ2-7, with D possibly matching TRBD2 (5 bases). Germline-derived CDR1 and CDR2 are MDHEN and SYDVKM. V lost 4 bases to trimming and J lost 3 bases, with 19 bases between them. The CDR3 loop spans 16 amino acids. DNA for the CDR3: TGTGCCAGCAGTTCCCCAGGCGGTAGCGATGGCTACGAGCAGTACTTC. Translated, it gives CASSSPGGSDGYEQYF.

This clone was detected a few times. This rearrangement joins TRBV5-1 to TRBJ2-2; D remains unclear. Germline V lookup: CDR1 SGHRS, CDR2 YFSETQ. This CDR3 spans 13 amino acids. The V end lost 4 bases, the J end lost 4 bases, and 8 bases lay between the germline ends. The CDR3 DNA reads as TGCGCCAGCAGCGCACTGCTCACCGGGGAGCTGTTTTTT. As protein: CASSALLTGELFF.

This clone was seen only a few times. The chain joins TRBV5-4 to TRBJ2-3; 8 nucleotides agree with TRBD1. This CDR3 contains 15 residues. Germline V gene lookup returns CDR1 SGHNT and CDR2 YYREEE (reference sequence). J was trimmed by 6 bases and V by 4 bases; bases with no gene match: 10. CDR3 coding DNA: TGTGCCAGCAGCATGGGACAGGTTCGGTTGGATACGCAGTATTTT. Translation: CASSMGQVRLDTQYF.

V usage is TRBV6-5 and J usage is TRBJ2-7; D remains unclear. V was pared by 8 bases and J by 2 bases, with 10 bases between. The germline V gene encodes CDR1 MNHEY and CDR2 SVGAGI. The CDR3 runs 12 residues. CDR3 sequence (DNA): TGTGCCAGCCAGACGGATACCTACGAGCAGTACTTC. Encoded protein: CASQTDTYEQYF.

This clone occurred a few times. The chain links TRBV11-3 to TRBJ2-7; 7 positions match TRBD1. CDR3 length equals 14 residues. The germline CDR1 and CDR2 sequences are SGHNT and YENEEA. V trimming: 4 bases; J trimming: 1 base; junction bases outside the gene matches: 4. CDR3 amino acids: CASSSHRGSYEQYF. CDR3 coding DNA: TGTGCCAGCAGCTCCCACAGGGGATCCTACGAGCAGTACTTC.

The chain joins TRBV4-2 to TRBJ2-3, with 7 bases matching TRBD2. The CDR3 is 16 residues long. Unmatched junction bases numbered 5, after V lost 2 bases and J lost 0 bases. Germline CDR1 is LGHNA and CDR2 is YNFKEQ. In nucleotides, the CDR3 is TGTGCCAGCAGCCAACGTTGGGGGGGGAGCACAGATACGCAGTATTTT. Protein sequence: CASSQRWGGSTDTQYF.

Of note for this clone: The junction shows a germline mismatch at one end, possibly a read error. This chain joins TRBV20-1 and TRBJ1-2; D perhaps matches TRBD1 (6 bases). This CDR3 is built from 11 residues. From germline, CDR1 is DFQATT and CDR2 SNEGSKA (reference sequence). This CDR3 reads CSARDTQGHFF. In DNA, the CDR3 is TGCAGTGCTAGAGATACCCAGGGGCACTTCTTC.